A single sample gave rise to the 31 T cell receptor beta chains below, sequenced in a study of T cells in Graves' hyperthyroidism and ophthalmopathy. The TCR beta CDR3 regions underwent amplification using RNA transcripts as the source. TCR CDR3 regions were first amplified by RT-PCR with HTBI primers. TCRdb analysed the multiplex PCR reads with MiXCR anew, one entry per CDR3 protein. The table lists about 500,000 distinct CDR3 sequences, 15% to 20% of them singletons. The sequencing sample was made of blood. These receptors were obtained from a woman in her thirties with Graves' ophthalmopathy.

The count of this clonotype is one. A much larger clone lies one base from this, so it may be a read error. Here the CDR3 DNA reads TGTGCCAGCTGGGGGGGACGGTTACTTATGGACACTGAAGCTTTCTTT. Its protein product is CASWGGRLLMDTEAFF. This chain links TRBV6-2 or TRBV6-3 with TRBJ1-1; D might be TRBD1 (5 bases). Germline V gene data show CDR1 as MNHEY and CDR2 as SVGEGT. V was trimmed by 8 bases and J by 3 bases, leaving 22 bases between them. CDR3 length: 16 amino acids.

This clonotype was recorded at least ten times. This chain uses TRBV6-1 with TRBJ1-1, with D hard to call. Germline-derived CDR1 and CDR2 are MNHNS and SASEGT. CDR3 size: 13 residues. Deletions cut 3 bases from V and 1 base from J, with 6 bases between. The chain's CDR3 is CASSDHTNTEAFF. For the CDR3, the DNA is TGTGCCAGCAGTGATCACACGAACACTGAAGCTTTCTTT.

The rearrangement links TRBV9 to TRBJ1-5; 8 nucleotides line up with TRBD1. V was clipped by 7 bases and J by 2 bases; unmatched bases: 17. From germline, CDR1 is SGDLS and CDR2 YYNGEE. The CDR3 is made up of 18 amino acids. The CDR3 loop is CASGPTVGQGSGNQPQHF. The CDR3 bases are TGTGCCAGCGGCCCTACAGTAGGACAGGGATCGGGCAATCAGCCCCAGCATTTT. The whole variable domain, filled in from reference TRBV9 and TRBJ1-5, reads DSGVTQTPKHLITATGQRVTLRCSPRSGDLSVYWYQQSLDQGLQFLIQYYNGEERAKGNILERFSAQQFPDLHSELNLSSLELGDSALYFCASGPTVGQGSGNQPQHFGDGTRLSIL.

The CDR3 nucleotides read TGTGCCACCAGCTACCGCCCCGACACGACCACAGATACGCAGTATTTT. This gives the protein CATSYRPDTTTDTQYF. The rearrangement uses TRBV15 and TRBJ2-3; D is unclear. Germline CDR1 reads LNHNV; CDR2 reads YYDKDF (reference sequence). V lost 5 bases and J 2 bases, leaving 17 bases between the germline ends. The CDR3 is 16 amino acids.

The CDR3 sequence: CASSLGRGLRRSGANVLTF. The CDR3 region has the DNA TGTGCCAGCAGCTTAGGGCGTGGGCTCAGGAGGTCTGGGGCCAACGTCCTGACTTTC. The V call is TRBV11-2, the J call TRBJ2-6; possibly TRBD2 for D (5 bases). The ends were cut back, 1 base at V and 1 base at J, with 17 bases in the middle. The CDR3 has 19 residues. Germline V CDR1 and CDR2: SGHAT, FQNNGV.

This clonotype was seen more than once but under ten times. V usage is TRBV5-1 and J usage is TRBJ2-3; the D gene is possibly TRBD2 (5 bases). CDR1 SGHRS and CDR2 YFSETQ come from the germline V gene. Deletions cut 2 bases from V and 4 bases from J, with 11 bases between. The CDR3 is 14 residues long. The CDR3 DNA is TGCGCCAGCAGCTTAGGGAGTAACGCAGATACGCAGTATTTT. This translates into CASSLGSNADTQYF.

This clonotype was recorded at least ten times. The chain couples TRBV3-1 to TRBJ1-1; D uncertain. Germline V CDR1 and CDR2: LGHDT, YNNKEL (reference sequence). The CDR3 contains 14 residues. V lost 3 bases and J lost 7, with 15 bases in between. The DNA for the CDR3 is TGTGCCAGCAGCCATTCCGAGCAGCGCATTGAAGCTTTCTTT. Translation: CASSHSEQRIEAFF.

In its sample, this clonotype was seen once. This sequence joins TRBV14 and TRBJ2-1; D unclear. The DNA end is more similar to TRBJ2-7, so the J call may be wrong. The germline V gene has CDR1 SGHDN and CDR2 FVKESK. CDR3 length: 15 residues. The CDR3 bases are TGTGCCAGCAGCCAAGGGATGTACCCGATGAATGAGCAGTACTTC. This gives the protein CASSQGMYPMNEQYF.

Ten or more counts support this clonotype. The chain is built from TRBV6-1 and TRBJ1-2; D remains unclear. CDR1 is MNHNS, CDR2 SASEGT, per germline. The CDR3 totals 14 residues. V lost 2 bases to trimming and J lost 1 base, with 8 bases between them. In DNA, the CDR3 is TGTGCCAGCAGTGAACCAGGCGTTAACTATGGCTACACCTTC. Amino acids: CASSEPGVNYGYTF.

Only a few counts were recorded for this clonotype. The rearrangement joins TRBV6-2 or TRBV6-3 to TRBJ2-3; D not certain. The CDR3 has 14 amino acids. Germline V gene lookup returns CDR1 MNHEY and CDR2 SVGEGT. V lost 4 bases to trimming and J lost 0 bases, with 8 bases between them. CDR3 in amino acids: CASSWQTSTDTQYF. In nucleotides, the CDR3 is TGTGCCAGCAGTTGGCAGACGAGCACAGATACGCAGTATTTT.

This clonotype was seen at least ten times. The V call is TRBV28, the J call TRBJ2-7; D remains unclear. V shed 2 bases and J shed 2 bases, with 13 bases lying between them. CDR3 length: 15 residues. Germline loops: CDR1 MDHEN, CDR2 SYDVKM. This chain's CDR3 is CASSLGRRYAYEQYF. CDR3 nucleotide sequence: TGTGCCAGCAGTTTAGGTAGGAGATACGCCTACGAGCAGTACTTC.

This clonotype was seen ten or more times. The chain has TRBV12-3 or TRBV12-4 and TRBJ2-3; no reliable D call. The CDR3 length is 13 residues. Deletions cut 1 base from V and 5 bases from J, with 7 bases between. The CDR3 here is CASSLVRVDTQYF. The CDR3 DNA is TGTGCCAGCAGTTTAGTCCGGGTAGATACGCAGTATTTT.

This clonotype was counted many times. The chain combines TRBV4-3 with TRBJ2-1, with TRBD2 matching 7 bases. V shed 1 base, J shed 9 bases, and the junction held 9 bases outside the gene matches. The CDR3 loop spans 15 amino acids. Germline V gene sequence: CDR1 LGHNA, CDR2 YSLEER. As DNA, the CDR3 is TGCGCCAGCAGCCAAGCCGGCGGGAGAATCGGTGAGCAGTTCTTC. Its protein product is CASSQAGGRIGEQFF.

Remarks on this clonotype: Given a much more abundant clone one base away, this may be a read error. The chain combines TRBV5-1 with TRBJ2-2, with D possibly matching TRBD1 (5 bases). Trimming removed 7 bases from V and 2 bases from J, with 12 bases in between. Germline V gene data show CDR1 as SGHRS and CDR2 as YFSETQ. This CDR3 has 14 amino acids. Here the CDR3 reads CASRKGPNTGELFF. CDR3 coding DNA: TGCGCCAGCCGAAAGGGGCCTAACACCGGGGAGCTGTTTTTT.

This clonotype occurred a few times. Possible read error: a much larger clone is one base away. The chain carries TRBV18 and TRBJ1-1; TRBD1 is a possible D gene (6 bases). The V gene's germline CDR1 is KGHSH and CDR2 LQKENI. This CDR3 is 18 amino acids long. CDR3: CASSPFTLKDRRYTEALF. The CDR3 DNA is TGTGCCAGCTCACCATTCACTCTGAAGGACAGAAGATACACTGAAGCTCTCTTT. Together with reference TRBV18 and TRBJ1-1, the CDR3 gives the full variable domain: NAGVMQNPRHLVRRRGQEARLRCSPMKGHSHVYWYRQLPEEGLKFMVYLQKENIIDESGMPKERFSAEFPKEGPSILRIQQVVRGDSAAYFCASSPFTLKDRRYTEALFGQGTRLTVV.

This clonotype was counted at least ten times. This chain joins TRBV20-1 and TRBJ2-3, with 10 bases that match TRBD1. The V gene's germline CDR1 is DFQATT and CDR2 SNEGSKA (reference sequence). This CDR3 is 17 amino acids long. V trimming: 3 bases; J trimming: 4 bases; junction bases outside the gene matches: 13. CDR3 residues: CSARDERTGTGADTQYF. The DNA of the CDR3 is TGCAGTGCTAGGGACGAACGTACCGGGACAGGGGCAGATACGCAGTATTTT.

This clonotype was picked up many times. V is TRBV11-1 and J is TRBJ2-1, with 9 bases matching TRBD1. Germline CDR1 is SGHAT and CDR2 is FQDESV (reference sequence). The CDR3 totals 14 residues. Trimming took 3 bases from V and 9 from J; bases not matched to a gene: 6. CDR3 sequence reads: CASSFGTGILEQFF. CDR3 DNA sequence: TGTGCCAGCAGCTTCGGGACAGGGATTCTTGAGCAGTTCTTC.

CDR3 sequence reads: CAISATQGGYTF. In nucleotides, the CDR3 is TGTGCCATCAGTGCTACACAGGGTGGCTACACCTTC. This chain uses TRBV10-3 with TRBJ1-2, with D possibly matching TRBD1 (6 bases). Germline lookup yields CDR1 ENHRY and CDR2 SYGVKD. V lost 4 bases and J 7 bases, leaving 10 bases between the germline ends. This CDR3 has 12 amino acids.

This clonotype was observed many times. V and J are TRBV28 and TRBJ2-7; 8 bases align to TRBD1. V shed 8 bases, J shed 6 bases, and the junction held 15 bases outside the gene matches. CDR1 is MDHEN and CDR2 is SYDVKM in the germline V gene. This CDR3 is 15 amino acids long. The CDR3 region is CASFGPGQANGEQYF. The CDR3 DNA reads as TGTGCCAGCTTTGGACCGGGACAGGCCAATGGCGAGCAGTACTTC.

This clonotype turned up a few times. The rearrangement joins TRBV27 to TRBJ2-1; D perhaps matches TRBD2 (6 bases). V shed 0 bases and J shed 2 bases, with 11 bases lying between them. The CDR3 sequence is 16 residues long. Looked up from germline, CDR1 is MNHEY and CDR2 is SMNVEV (reference sequence). The DNA for the CDR3 is TGTGCCAGCAGTTTATCGTCGGGGGATACCTACAATGAGCAGTTCTTC. Translating it yields CASSLSSGDTYNEQFF.

This clonotype appeared many times. The gene calls are TRBV20-1 and TRBJ2-7; 9 positions match TRBD2. From germline, CDR1 is DFQATT and CDR2 SNEGSKA (reference sequence). This CDR3 has 12 residues. After removal of 3 bases from V and 4 bases from J, the junction contained 1 base not matched to a gene. This CDR3 is CSARLAGYEQYF. The CDR3 DNA is TGCAGTGCTAGGCTAGCGGGGTACGAGCAGTACTTC.

This clonotype was observed a few times. V usage is TRBV4-1 and J usage is TRBJ2-2; possible D gene TRBD2, 6 bases. This CDR3 spans 15 amino acids. Germline CDR1 is MGHRA and CDR2 is YSYEKL. Trimming stripped 3 bases from V and 5 bases from J, with 13 bases between. CDR3 coding DNA: TGCGCCAGCAGCCAGTCCGGGACTCCTACCGGGGAGCTGTTTTTT. This translates into CASSQSGTPTGELFF.

A note on this clonotype: Sequence at one end of the junction differs from germline and may be a read error. CDR3 in amino acids: CASGLRGYEQYF. As DNA, the CDR3 is TGTGCCAGCGGTTTACGTGGGTACGAGCAGTACTTC. The rearrangement uses TRBV28 and TRBJ2-7; unclear D gene. CDR3 size: 12 residues. The germline gives CDR1 MDHEN, CDR2 SYDVKM.

This clonotype was detected a few times. The chain employs TRBV7-8 and TRBJ1-4; 8 positions agree with TRBD1. J gave up 5 bases and V 1 base, and 3 bases lay outside the gene matches. The CDR3 length is 15 residues. CDR1 SGHVS and CDR2 FQNEAQ come from the germline V gene. The CDR3 nucleotides are TGTGCCAGCAGCTTAGTTACAGGGGGAAATGAAAAACTGTTTTTT. This translates into CASSLVTGGNEKLFF.

In its sample, this clonotype was seen once. The chain links TRBV2 to TRBJ1-6, with D possibly being TRBD1 (5 bases). This CDR3 region has 16 residues. The ends were cut back, 5 bases at V and 7 bases at J, with 18 bases in the middle. In germline, CDR1 is SNHLY, CDR2 FYNNEI. CDR3 sequence reads: CASSPMGGRENSPLHF. The CDR3, as DNA: TGTGCCAGCAGTCCTATGGGGGGACGAGAGAATTCACCCCTCCACTTT.

The chain combines TRBV6-1 with TRBJ1-2; maybe TRBD1 (5 bases). Germline V gene lookup returns CDR1 MNHNS and CDR2 SASEGT. CDR3 length equals 12 residues. Trimming left V 8 bases short and J 4 bases short, with 11 bases between. The CDR3 here is CASETGVYGYTF. The CDR3 coding sequence is TGTGCCAGCGAGACGGGGGTCTATGGCTACACCTTC.

A word on this clonotype: A much larger clone is a single base away; this may be a read error. This chain links TRBV12-3 or TRBV12-4 with TRBJ1-3, with D perhaps TRBD1 (5 bases). The length of the CDR3 is 13 residues. CDR3: CASRPRAGTTIYF. CDR3 nucleotides: TGTGCCAGCAGGCCCAGGGCTGGAACCACCATATATTTT.

This clonotype was observed many times. This chain uses TRBV5-5 with TRBJ2-5; the D gene is possibly TRBD1 (5 bases). V lost 4 bases to trimming and J lost 2 bases, with 9 bases between them. Germline CDR1 and CDR2: SGHKS and YYEKEE (reference sequence). This CDR3 spans 13 amino acids. CDR3 region: CASSQGDQETQYF. The CDR3 coding sequence is TGTGCCAGCAGCCAAGGGGATCAAGAGACCCAGTACTTC.

This clonotype was seen at least ten times. This chain links TRBV11-3 with TRBJ1-1; tentative D call: TRBD1 (5 bases). Germline V lookup: CDR1 SGHNT, CDR2 YENEEA. There are 14 residues in the CDR3. Trimming removed 5 bases at V and 3 bases at J, with 13 bases between. CDR3 DNA: TGTGCCAGCAGCCCGGGACCGAGTGACACTGAAGCTTTCTTT. It specifies CASSPGPSDTEAFF.

The chain couples TRBV29-1 to TRBJ1-4; no reliable D call. Trimming stripped 2 bases from V and 0 bases from J, with 4 bases between. The CDR3 is 13 amino acids. From germline, CDR1 is SQVTM and CDR2 ANQGSEA. The CDR3 DNA reads TGCAGCGTTGAAATACCAACTAATGAAAAACTGTTTTTT. Amino acid sequence: CSVEIPTNEKLFF.

This chain uses TRBV19 with TRBJ2-4; 9 nucleotides match TRBD1. The CDR3 loop spans 15 amino acids. Trimming at V came to 5 bases and at J to 1 base, leaving 3 bases not matched to a gene. Germline V gene lookup returns CDR1 LNHDA and CDR2 SQIVND (reference sequence). The CDR3 nucleotides read TGTGCCAGTAGTTGGACAGGGGAGGCCAAAAACATTCAGTACTTC. It encodes CASSWTGEAKNIQYF.